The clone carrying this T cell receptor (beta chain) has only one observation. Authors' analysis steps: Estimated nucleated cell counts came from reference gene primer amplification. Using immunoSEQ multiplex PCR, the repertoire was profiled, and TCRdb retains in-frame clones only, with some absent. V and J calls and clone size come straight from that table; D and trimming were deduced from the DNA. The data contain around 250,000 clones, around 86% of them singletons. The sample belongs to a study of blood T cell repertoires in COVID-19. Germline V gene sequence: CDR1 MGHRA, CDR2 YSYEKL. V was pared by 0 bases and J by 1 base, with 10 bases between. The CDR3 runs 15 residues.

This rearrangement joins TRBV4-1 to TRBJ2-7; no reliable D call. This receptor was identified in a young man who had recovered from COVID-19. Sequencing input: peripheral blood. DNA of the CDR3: TGCGCCAGCAGCCAAGATCCCCTCTATTCCTACGAGCAGTACTTC. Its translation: CASSQDPLYSYEQYF.